This passage covers 32 T cell receptor beta chains from one sample sequenced in a study of cytomegalovirus exposure and HLA in healthy donors. This PCR relied on a set of 60 Vbeta primers and 13 Jbeta primers. TCRdb keeps only in-frame clones here, not all; method: immunoSEQ multiplex PCR. The data contain about 190,000 clones, approximately 79% of them singletons. The sample was PBMCs. The receptors stem from a woman aged 18-29 years in good health and CMV-seronegative.

This clone is a singleton in its sample. This chain uses TRBV7-2 with TRBJ2-7; 9 bases align to TRBD1. Losses at the gene ends were 2 bases for V and 4 bases for J; bases not matched to a gene: 3. The CDR3 has 14 residues. The germline V gene has CDR1 SGHTA and CDR2 FQGNSA. CDR3 sequence (DNA): TGTGCCAGCAGCTTAAGACAGGGGGAGTACGAGCAGTACTTC. Translated: CASSLRQGEYEQYF.

The chain joins TRBV7-6 to TRBJ1-4, with D tentatively TRBD1 (5 bases). V was shortened by 2 bases and J by 9 bases, with 16 bases between the two germline ends. Germline V gene sequence: CDR1 SGHVS, CDR2 FNYEAQ. The length of the CDR3 is 15 residues. CDR3 in amino acids: CASSLLGRGDQKLFF. CDR3 bases: TGTGCCAGCAGCTTACTAGGGCGGGGGGATCAAAAACTGTTTTTT.

This clone was picked up one time. This chain uses TRBV7-2 with TRBJ2-3; 10 bases match TRBD2. CDR1 is SGHTA, CDR2 FQGNSA, per germline. The CDR3 is made up of 17 amino acids. V lost 5 bases, J lost 5 bases, and 13 bases stayed unmatched. This CDR3 is CASSPLAGAWLIDTQYF. The DNA of the CDR3 is TGTGCCAGCAGCCCTCTAGCGGGAGCTTGGTTAATAGATACGCAGTATTTT.

The rearrangement joins TRBV4-1 to TRBJ1-2, with 10 bases fitting TRBD1. The CDR3 sequence is 15 residues long. V shed 0 bases and J 7 bases; nucleotides not matched to a gene: 5. Germline V gene sequence: CDR1 MGHRA, CDR2 YSYEKL. The CDR3 here is CASSQEMTGGFGYTF. The DNA of the CDR3 is TGCGCCAGCAGCCAAGAGATGACAGGGGGCTTTGGCTACACCTTC.

The chain uses TRBV6-6 and TRBJ2-2; maybe TRBD1 (5 bases). Deletions cut 6 bases from V and 1 base from J, with 15 bases between. CDR1 and CDR2 (germline): MNHNY, SVGAGI (reference sequence). CDR3 length equals 16 residues. CDR3 residues: CASRPNPGQNTGELFF. The CDR3 bases are TGTGCCAGCAGGCCCAACCCCGGACAGAACACCGGGGAGCTGTTTTTT.

The sample holds a few counts of this clone. The chain couples TRBV7-2 to TRBJ2-1, with TRBD2 matching 9 bases. Losses at the gene ends were 2 bases for V and 4 bases for J; bases not matched to a gene: 3. CDR3 length: 15 residues. The germline V gene has CDR1 SGHTA and CDR2 FQGNSA. CDR3 bases: TGTGCCAGCAGCTTAATCCTAGCGGGGTACAATGAGCAGTTCTTC. Its translation: CASSLILAGYNEQFF.

This clone appeared a few times. The chain links TRBV29-1 to TRBJ1-1, with D unclear. The germline gives CDR1 SQVTM, CDR2 ANQGSEA. The CDR3 has 12 amino acids. V gave up 3 bases and J gave up 5 bases, with 10 bases separating them. The CDR3 DNA reads as TGCAGCGTTGAGCGGGGAGGGACTGAAGCTTTCTTT. Protein: CSVERGGTEAFF. The variable domain in full, with the rest retrieved from reference TRBV29-1 and TRBJ1-1, is SAVISQKPSRDICQRGTSLTIQCQVDSQVTMMFWYRQQPGQSLTLIATANQGSEATYESGFVIDKFPISRPNLTFSTLTVSNMSPEDSSIYLCSVERGGTEAFFGQGTRLTVV.

The chain recombines TRBV11-2 with TRBJ1-1; no firm D call. CDR3 length: 11 amino acids. Germline V CDR1 and CDR2: SGHAT, FQNNGV. V lost 5 bases to trimming and J lost 4 bases, with 5 bases between them. The CDR3 sequence is CASSGGTEAFF. In DNA, the CDR3 is TGTGCCAGCAGCGGAGGCACTGAAGCTTTCTTT.

This chain joins TRBV2 and TRBJ2-1; TRBD2 matches 7 bases. CDR3 size: 16 residues. V lost 6 bases and J lost 0; bases outside the gene matches: 8. CDR1 is SNHLY, CDR2 FYNNEI, per germline. As DNA, the CDR3 is TGTGCCAGCAGCCAGCGGGGCGTTAGCTCCTACAATGAGCAGTTCTTC. Translating it yields CASSQRGVSSYNEQFF.

This chain uses TRBV4-1 with TRBJ2-6, with D possibly being TRBD1 (6 bases). V dropped 1 base and J dropped 4 bases, with 17 bases sitting between them. CDR3 length: 18 amino acids. CDR1 and CDR2 (germline): MGHRA, YSYEKL. CDR3 sequence: CASSQANSRGSGANVLTF. CDR3 in DNA: TGCGCCAGCAGCCAAGCCAACTCCAGGGGTTCAGGGGCCAACGTCCTGACTTTC.

The chain joins TRBV7-9 to TRBJ2-7; 9 nucleotides match TRBD2. The CDR3 runs 15 residues. The J segment lost 2 bases and the V segment lost 5 bases, leaving 7 bases of the junction unmatched. The germline V gene encodes CDR1 SEHNR and CDR2 FQNEAQ (reference sequence). CDR3 sequence (DNA): TGTGCCAGCAGCACCTACAGCGGGGGGACCTACGAGCAGTACTTC. The encoded protein is CASSTYSGGTYEQYF.

The chain carries TRBV19 and TRBJ1-1; D remains ambiguous. The germline CDR1 and CDR2 sequences are LNHDA and SQIVND (reference sequence). The ends were cut back, 6 bases at V and 0 bases at J, with 11 bases in the middle. The CDR3 sequence is 14 residues long. In DNA, the CDR3 is TGTGCCAGTAGCTCGGTCAATCTGAACACTGAAGCTTTCTTT. This codes for CASSSVNLNTEAFF.

The chain uses TRBV4-1 and TRBJ2-1, with D unresolved. The V gene lost 4 bases and the J gene lost 5 bases, with 9 bases spanning the gap. The CDR3 is 13 amino acids. Germline assignment: CDR1 MGHRA and CDR2 YSYEKL. CDR3 sequence (DNA): TGCGCCAGCAGCCGCCTATTCGACAATGAGCAGTTCTTC. Translating gives CASSRLFDNEQFF.

The chain joins TRBV18 to TRBJ1-1; a weak D match, TRBD1 (5 bases). The CDR3 runs to 15 residues. Germline V CDR1 and CDR2: KGHSH, LQKENI. V gave up 2 bases and J gave up 3 bases, with 13 bases separating them. For the CDR3, the DNA is TGTGCCAGCTCACCAACGGGGGGTGAGGACACTGAAGCTTTCTTT. This encodes CASSPTGGEDTEAFF.

This clone was counted a single time. This chain links TRBV28 with TRBJ2-3; 13 nucleotides agree with TRBD2. Germline CDR1 MDHEN, CDR2 SYDVKM. The CDR3 is 16 residues long. The V gene end was trimmed by 6 bases and the J gene end by 5 bases; junction bases not matched to a gene: 8. The CDR3 region is CASSPGLAGVGDTQYF. CDR3 sequence (DNA): TGTGCCAGCAGCCCTGGACTAGCGGGAGTGGGAGATACGCAGTATTTT.

This clone has a single count. The chain has TRBV11-2 and TRBJ1-2; D might be TRBD1 (6 bases). The length of the CDR3 is 16 residues. The germline V gene encodes CDR1 SGHAT and CDR2 FQNNGV. Trimming cost V 8 bases and J 7 bases, with 26 bases left between them. DNA of the CDR3: TGTGCCAGCGTGGGGCTGTCTGGGGGGGCTTCCGCTGGCTACACCTTC. Translation gives CASVGLSGGASAGYTF.

The chain employs TRBV18 and TRBJ1-2, with TRBD1 identical over 8 bases. Germline lookup yields CDR1 KGHSH and CDR2 LQKENI. The CDR3 runs to 15 residues. The V gene end was trimmed by 6 bases and the J gene end by 4 bases; junction bases not matched to a gene: 10. The CDR3 spells CASSPTGASIYGYTF. CDR3 coding DNA: TGTGCCAGCTCTCCGACAGGGGCGTCGATCTATGGCTACACCTTC. Filled out from reference TRBV18 and TRBJ1-2, the complete variable domain reads NAGVMQNPRHLVRRRGQEARLRCSPMKGHSHVYWYRQLPEEGLKFMVYLQKENIIDESGMPKERFSAEFPKEGPSILRIQQVVRGDSAAYFCASSPTGASIYGYTFGSGTRLTVV.

This chain uses TRBV28 with TRBJ1-2; unclear D gene. Germline lookup yields CDR1 MDHEN and CDR2 SYDVKM. The CDR3 spans 12 residues. With 5 bases removed from V and 2 bases from J, the gap between germline ends came to 6 bases. This chain's CDR3 is CASSPPNYGYTF. The DNA of the CDR3 is TGTGCCAGCAGTCCCCCGAACTATGGCTACACCTTC.

The CDR3 DNA follows: TGTGCCAGCAGCGGGGGGACAGGGTTCTCCTACGAGCAGTACTTC. This codes for CASSGGTGFSYEQYF. The chain is built from TRBV5-6 and TRBJ2-7; 9 nucleotides align to TRBD1. The CDR3 consists of 15 residues. Germline CDR1 reads SGHDT; CDR2 reads YYEEEE. The V and J ends lost 4 bases and 0 bases, in that order; junction bases with no gene match: 5.

This rearrangement joins TRBV6-5 to TRBJ2-5; 8 bases are a match to TRBD1. The J segment lost 4 bases and the V segment lost 5 bases, leaving 6 bases of the junction unmatched. Germline V gives CDR1 MNHEY, CDR2 SVGAGI. The CDR3 runs 14 residues. CDR3 sequence: CASSPRQGRETQYF. CDR3 nucleotides: TGTGCCAGCAGTCCCAGACAGGGGAGAGAGACCCAGTACTTC.

V is TRBV4-1 and J is TRBJ2-1, with 13 bases lining up with TRBD2. Germline loops: CDR1 MGHRA, CDR2 YSYEKL. The junction had 17 bases not matched to a gene; V was cut back by 4 bases and J by 8 bases. CDR3 length equals 19 residues. CDR3 residues: CASSPRTSGSMGIRHEQFF. CDR3 coding DNA: TGCGCCAGCAGCCCCCGGACTAGCGGGAGTATGGGAATTCGCCATGAGCAGTTCTTC.

Turning to this clone: The sample has other DNA sequences that encode this CDR3 too. J is TRBJ2-7 and V is TRBV6-1; 7 bases are a match to TRBD1. The CDR3 covers 13 residues. From germline, CDR1 is MNHNS and CDR2 SASEGT. V dropped 5 bases and J dropped 3; count of bases not matched to a gene: 4. In DNA, the CDR3 is TGTGCCAGCAGTCCCGGACAGGTCTACGAGCAGTACTTC. This sequence encodes CASSPGQVYEQYF.

The chain uses TRBV29-1 and TRBJ1-5, with D possibly being TRBD1 (5 bases). Trimming stripped 6 bases from V and 2 bases from J, with 11 bases between. The CDR3 spans 13 residues. Germline lookup yields CDR1 SQVTM and CDR2 ANQGSEA. This CDR3 reads CSVAGGGNQPQHF. In DNA form, the CDR3 reads TGCAGCGTGGCCGGAGGGGGCAATCAGCCCCAGCATTTT.

This rearrangement joins TRBV4-3 to TRBJ1-1; 8 bases map to TRBD1. Germline CDR1 LGHNA, CDR2 YSLEER. The CDR3 extends over 17 amino acids. V was pared by 4 bases and J by 3 bases, with 13 bases of the junction left unmatched. This CDR3 reads CASSPSGEDRAHTEAFF. The DNA of the CDR3 is TGCGCCAGCAGCCCGTCAGGGGAGGACAGGGCCCACACTGAAGCTTTCTTT.

The genes are TRBV19 and TRBJ1-1, with a possible D match to TRBD1 (5 bases). V was trimmed by 3 bases and J by 5 bases, leaving 10 bases between them. The germline V gene encodes CDR1 LNHDA and CDR2 SQIVND (reference sequence). The CDR3 is 13 residues long. CDR3: CASSMGGWTEAFF. DNA for the CDR3: TGTGCCAGTAGTATGGGGGGGTGGACTGAAGCTTTCTTT.

CDR3 region: CASSEGVLPPVEAFF. DNA for the CDR3: TGCGCCAGCAGTGAAGGGGTGTTACCGCCAGTCGAAGCTTTCTTT. This chain joins TRBV10-1 and TRBJ1-1; possibly TRBD1 for D (5 bases). The CDR3 spans 15 residues. Germline V gives CDR1 WNHNN, CDR2 SYGVQD (reference sequence). V was clipped by 3 bases and J by 8 bases, with 19 bases between them.

The J gene is TRBJ2-7, the V gene TRBV29-1, with D perhaps matching TRBD1 (6 bases). V was pared by 5 bases and J by 0 bases, with 11 bases between. The CDR3 is 13 amino acids. CDR1 SQVTM and CDR2 ANQGSEA come from the germline V gene. CDR3 region: CSVRQVNSYEQYF. CDR3 nucleotide sequence: TGCAGCGTTCGACAGGTTAACTCCTACGAGCAGTACTTC.

The chain employs TRBV18 and TRBJ1-2; D gene ambiguous. CDR3 length: 14 residues. CDR1 and CDR2 from the germline V gene are KGHSH and LQKENI. V dropped 3 bases and J dropped 4 bases, with 12 bases sitting between them. This CDR3 is CASSPFGGAYGYTF. In DNA, the CDR3 is TGTGCCAGCTCACCCTTCGGCGGCGCCTATGGCTACACCTTC.

This clone showed up just a few times. The V gene is TRBV25-1, the J gene TRBJ2-3; 8 nucleotides agree with TRBD2. Germline CDR1 and CDR2: MGHDK and SYGVNS. The trim removed 8 bases at V and 2 bases at J, leaving 12 bases unmatched. The CDR3 extends over 16 amino acids. The CDR3 region is CASAEGAGGNTDTQYF. CDR3 in DNA: TGTGCCAGCGCCGAAGGGGCGGGGGGAAACACAGATACGCAGTATTTT. Drawing the rest from reference TRBV25-1 and TRBJ2-3, the complete variable domain is EADIYQTPRYLVIGTGKKITLECSQTMGHDKMYWYQQDPGMELHLIHYSYGVNSTEKGDLSSESTVSRIRTEHFPLTLESARPSHTSQYLCASAEGAGGNTDTQYFGPGTRLTVL.

This chain links TRBV30 with TRBJ1-1; possible D gene TRBD1, 6 bases. The CDR3 loop spans 14 amino acids. Trimming cost V 3 bases and J 1 base, with 12 bases left between them. Germline CDR1 is GTSNPN and CDR2 is SVGIG (reference sequence). The CDR3 DNA follows: TGTGCCTGGAGATGGACAGCGGAGAACACTGAAGCTTTCTTT. Translating gives CAWRWTAENTEAFF.

The CDR3: CASSNGTEAFF. The CDR3 DNA reads as TGTGCCAGCTCCAACGGGACTGAAGCTTTCTTT. The chain recombines TRBV9 with TRBJ1-1; D is undetermined. Germline lookup yields CDR1 SGDLS and CDR2 YYNGEE. CDR3 size: 11 residues. Between the trimmed V and J ends, which lost 7 bases and 5 bases, there was a span of 9 bases.

The chain uses TRBV28 and TRBJ1-1; tentatively, D is TRBD1 (5 bases). V dropped 3 bases and J dropped 2 bases, with 13 bases sitting between them. This CDR3 has 15 residues. CDR1 MDHEN and CDR2 SYDVKM come from the germline V gene. The CDR3 bases are TGTGCCAGCAGTTTTCCCACCGGGGGTAACACTGAAGCTTTCTTT. Translation gives CASSFPTGGNTEAFF. Complete variable domain (other parts from reference TRBV28 and TRBJ1-1): DVKVTQSSRYLVKRTGEKVFLECVQDMDHENMFWYRQDPGLGLRLIYFSYDVKMKEKGDIPEGYSVSREKKERFSLILESASTNQTSMYLCASSFPTGGNTEAFFGQGTRLTVV.